This T cell receptor beta chain stems from a study of cytomegalovirus exposure and HLA in healthy donors. The PCR contained 60 Vbeta and 13 Jbeta primers. Some clones are missing from TCRdb's copy, which holds only in-frame ones; the method was immunoSEQ multiplex PCR. This sample has some 160,000 clones, with approximately 81% found just once. This clone was seen a few times. The sequenced sample consisted of PBMCs. The TCR sequence derives from a man in his fifties in good health and CMV-seropositive.

The CDR3 sequence: CASSFSATSGRGGQETQYF. The CDR3 DNA follows: TGTGCCAGCAGTTTCTCCGCGACTAGCGGGAGGGGGGGACAAGAGACCCAGTACTTC. The chain combines TRBV28 with TRBJ2-5; TRBD2 matches at 14 bases. Germline CDR1 is MDHEN and CDR2 is SYDVKM. The trim removed 3 bases at V and 2 bases at J, leaving 11 bases unmatched. This CDR3 is 19 amino acids long. The whole variable domain, remainder taken from reference TRBV28 and TRBJ2-5, is DVKVTQSSRYLVKRTGEKVFLECVQDMDHENMFWYRQDPGLGLRLIYFSYDVKMKEKGDIPEGYSVSREKKERFSLILESASTNQTSMYLCASSFSATSGRGGQETQYFGPGTRLLVL.